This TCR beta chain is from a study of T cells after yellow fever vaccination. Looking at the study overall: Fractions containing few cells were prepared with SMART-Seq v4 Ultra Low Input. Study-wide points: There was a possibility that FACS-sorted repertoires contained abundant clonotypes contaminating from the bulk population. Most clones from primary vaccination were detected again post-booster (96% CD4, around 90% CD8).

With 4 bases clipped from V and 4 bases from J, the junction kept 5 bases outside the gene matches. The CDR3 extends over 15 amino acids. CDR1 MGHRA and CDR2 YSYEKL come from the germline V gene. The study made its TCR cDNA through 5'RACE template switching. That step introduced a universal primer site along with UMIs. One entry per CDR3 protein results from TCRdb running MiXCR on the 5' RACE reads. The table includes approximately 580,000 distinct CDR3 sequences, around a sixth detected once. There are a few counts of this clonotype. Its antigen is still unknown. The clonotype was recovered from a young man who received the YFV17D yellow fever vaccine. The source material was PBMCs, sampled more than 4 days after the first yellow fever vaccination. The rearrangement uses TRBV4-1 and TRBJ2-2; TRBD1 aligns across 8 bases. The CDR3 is CASSPQGAVTGELFF. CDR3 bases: TGCGCCAGCAGCCCCCAGGGGGCGGTCACCGGGGAGCTGTTTTTT.